Following are 26 T cell receptor beta chains from one sample sequenced in a study of cytomegalovirus exposure and HLA in healthy donors. Use of 60 Vbeta and 13 Jbeta primers characterized the PCR. Repertoires were generated with immunoSEQ multiplex PCR, while TCRdb's copy carries only in-frame clones and drops some. This sample's table reports roughly 74,000 clones. The material sequenced was PBMCs. The receptor source for this set is a female donor in good health and CMV-seropositive.

The rearrangement joins TRBV7-9 to TRBJ2-4; 8 bases align to TRBD1. Germline-derived CDR1 and CDR2 are SEHNR and FQNEAQ (reference sequence). The CDR3 extends over 14 amino acids. V shed 3 bases and J 7 bases; nucleotides not matched to a gene: 5. The CDR3 here is CASSLSTGANIQYF. The CDR3 coding sequence is TGTGCCAGCAGCTTGTCGACAGGGGCTAACATTCAGTACTTC.

The V call is TRBV7-2, the J call TRBJ2-1; TRBD1 matches 9 bases. CDR1 is SGHTA, CDR2 FQGNSA, per germline. Trimming removed 5 bases from V and 6 bases from J; junction bases left unmatched: 11. The CDR3 is made up of 16 amino acids. The CDR3 protein is CASSLWTGATFNEQFF. The CDR3 nucleotides are TGTGCCAGCAGCCTATGGACAGGGGCGACCTTCAATGAGCAGTTCTTC. The full variable domain, completed using reference TRBV7-2 and TRBJ2-1, is GAGVSQSPSNKVTEKGKDVELRCDPISGHTALYWYRQSLGQGLEFLIYFQGNSAPDKSGLPSDRFSAERTGGSVSTLTIQRTQQEDSAVYLCASSLWTGATFNEQFFGPGTRLTVL.

The rearrangement links TRBV9 to TRBJ1-3; D unclear. Germline-derived CDR1 and CDR2 are SGDLS and YYNGEE. This CDR3 is built from 14 residues. V lost 0 bases and J lost 4, with 8 bases in between. CDR3 region: CASSVEAGGNTIYF. For the CDR3, the DNA is TGTGCCAGCAGCGTAGAAGCAGGAGGAAACACCATATATTTT.

This chain uses TRBV10-3 with TRBJ1-6; TRBD1 is a possible D gene (5 bases). The V end lost 0 bases, the J end lost 13 bases, and 10 bases lay between the germline ends. CDR1 and CDR2 (germline): ENHRY, SYGVKD. The CDR3 consists of 13 residues. The CDR3 sequence is CAISESTRAPLHF. CDR3 DNA sequence: TGTGCCATCAGTGAGTCGACCAGGGCGCCCCTCCACTTT.

The V and J genes are TRBV7-9 and TRBJ1-2; D possibly corresponds to TRBD1 (5 bases). CDR3 length: 16 amino acids. From germline, CDR1 is SEHNR and CDR2 FQNEAQ (reference sequence). Trimming cost V 0 bases and J 3 bases, with 14 bases left between them. CDR3 sequence reads: CASSLAAGPRDYGYTF. The CDR3 coding sequence is TGTGCCAGCAGCTTAGCCGCAGGGCCGCGTGACTATGGCTACACCTTC.

The genes are TRBV9 and TRBJ2-5, with 7 bases that match TRBD2. The germline gives CDR1 SGDLS, CDR2 YYNGEE. Unmatched junction bases numbered 2, after V lost 0 bases and J lost 3 bases. The CDR3 sequence is 14 residues long. The CDR3 protein is CASSVGGGKETQYF. In DNA, the CDR3 is TGTGCCAGCAGCGTAGGGGGGGGAAAAGAGACCCAGTACTTC.

The chain couples TRBV27 to TRBJ1-1, with 7 positions matching TRBD1. The germline gives CDR1 MNHEY, CDR2 SMNVEV (reference sequence). Trimming removed 4 bases from V and 10 bases from J; junction bases left unmatched: 3. This CDR3 is built from 11 residues. The chain's CDR3 is CASSSGGVAFF. The CDR3 DNA reads TGTGCCAGCAGTTCAGGGGGTGTAGCTTTCTTT.

The chain carries TRBV18 and TRBJ2-4, with a possible D match to TRBD2 (6 bases). Germline loops: CDR1 KGHSH, CDR2 LQKENI. There are 16 residues in the CDR3. V dropped 1 base and J dropped 0 bases, with 10 bases sitting between them. The CDR3 bases are TGTGCCAGCTCACCACTCGGGGGAATAGCCAAAAACATTCAGTACTTC. This codes for CASSPLGGIAKNIQYF. The complete variable domain, with remaining parts taken from reference TRBV18 and TRBJ2-4, reads NAGVMQNPRHLVRRRGQEARLRCSPMKGHSHVYWYRQLPEEGLKFMVYLQKENIIDESGMPKERFSAEFPKEGPSILRIQQVVRGDSAAYFCASSPLGGIAKNIQYFGAGTRLSVL.

This rearrangement joins TRBV15 to TRBJ2-2; 8 positions agree with TRBD2. V shed 10 bases and J 5 bases; nucleotides not matched to a gene: 12. CDR1 and CDR2 (germline): LNHNV, YYDKDF (reference sequence). This CDR3 region has 15 residues. CDR3 sequence reads: CASKPGLGGTGELFF. As DNA, the CDR3 is TGTGCCAGTAAACCGGGACTAGGGGGTACCGGGGAGCTGTTTTTT.

The rearrangement links TRBV5-1 to TRBJ2-5; 8 bases fit TRBD1. CDR3 length: 17 residues. The trim removed 0 bases at V and 4 bases at J, leaving 11 bases unmatched. Germline CDR1 is SGHRS and CDR2 is YFSETQ. The CDR3 spells CASSLASLARGRETQYF. In DNA, the CDR3 is TGCGCCAGCAGCTTGGCCTCACTCGCCAGGGGGCGAGAGACCCAGTACTTC.

The chain uses TRBV5-1 and TRBJ2-7, with 10 nucleotides matching TRBD2. Germline values: CDR1 SGHRS, CDR2 YFSETQ. This CDR3 contains 14 residues. The V segment lost 3 bases and the J segment 2 bases; nucleotides outside the gene matches: 2. As DNA, the CDR3 is TGCGCCAGCAGCTCGGGACTAGCGACCTACGAGCAGTACTTC. Amino acids: CASSSGLATYEQYF.

The chain joins TRBV9 to TRBJ2-7, with TRBD2 matching over 9 bases. Trimming removed 4 bases from V and 0 bases from J; junction bases left unmatched: 8. Germline CDR1 SGDLS, CDR2 YYNGEE. This CDR3 is 16 amino acids long. The CDR3 region is CASSPRGGLASYEQYF. The CDR3 region has the DNA TGTGCCAGCAGCCCCCGAGGGGGACTAGCCTCCTACGAGCAGTACTTC. The full variable domain, with the rest looked up from reference TRBV9 and TRBJ2-7, is DSGVTQTPKHLITATGQRVTLRCSPRSGDLSVYWYQQSLDQGLQFLIQYYNGEERAKGNILERFSAQQFPDLHSELNLSSLELGDSALYFCASSPRGGLASYEQYFGPGTRLTVT.

The chain combines TRBV5-1 with TRBJ1-1; a possible D gene is TRBD1 (6 bases). This CDR3 comprises 15 residues. The V gene lost 4 bases and the J gene lost 2 bases, with 15 bases spanning the gap. Germline loops: CDR1 SGHRS, CDR2 YFSETQ. CDR3 DNA sequence: TGCGCCAGCAGCCCCTCCAGGGGTAGAAACACTGAAGCTTTCTTT. Its protein is CASSPSRGRNTEAFF.

The chain employs TRBV6-5 and TRBJ1-2, with 11 bases aligning to TRBD1. Germline lookup yields CDR1 MNHEY and CDR2 SVGAGI. The CDR3 loop spans 15 amino acids. V dropped 0 bases and J dropped 6; count of bases not matched to a gene: 3. CDR3 sequence (DNA): TGTGCCAGCAGTTACTCGAGGACAGGGGGCCATGGCTACACCTTC. Translated, it gives CASSYSRTGGHGYTF.

The chain's CDR3 is CASSLDLSSGANVLTF. The CDR3, as DNA: TGCGCCAGCAGCTTGGATCTCAGCTCTGGGGCCAACGTCCTGACTTTC. The V gene is TRBV5-1, the J gene TRBJ2-6; D is uncertain. Germline values: CDR1 SGHRS, CDR2 YFSETQ. V lost 0 bases and J lost 0, with 7 bases in between. The CDR3 extends over 16 amino acids.

This chain joins TRBV5-1 and TRBJ2-1; weak D call: TRBD2 (7 bases). V lost 1 base and J lost 1, with 9 bases in between. The V gene's germline CDR1 is SGHRS and CDR2 YFSETQ. This CDR3 is 15 amino acids long. The CDR3 sequence: CASSLKGGSYNEQFF. The DNA of the CDR3 is TGCGCCAGCAGCTTGAAGGGGGGGTCCTACAATGAGCAGTTCTTC.

The chain is built from TRBV6-6 and TRBJ1-1; D is possibly TRBD1 (5 bases). This CDR3 has 15 amino acids. The germline V and J ends were trimmed by 4 bases and 1 base, with 13 bases remaining between them. Germline V gene data show CDR1 as MNHNY and CDR2 as SVGAGI (reference sequence). CDR3 sequence (DNA): TGTGCCAGCAGTTCCCCCAGGGCCGGGAACACTGAAGCTTTCTTT. Translating gives CASSSPRAGNTEAFF.

The chain links TRBV5-1 to TRBJ2-7, with TRBD1 matching 10 bases. The CDR3 sequence is 18 residues long. Germline assignment: CDR1 SGHRS and CDR2 YFSETQ. V shed 0 bases, J shed 6 bases, and the junction held 15 bases outside the gene matches. Written as DNA, the CDR3 is TGCGCCAGCAGCTTGGGACCCCTAATTGGACAGGGGGTTGTCGAGCAGTACTTC. Translation gives CASSLGPLIGQGVVEQYF.

V is TRBV28 and J is TRBJ1-1; tentative D call: TRBD1 (5 bases). Deletions cut 2 bases from V and 10 bases from J, with 14 bases between. The CDR3 consists of 13 residues. The germline V gene has CDR1 MDHEN and CDR2 SYDVKM. CDR3 bases: TGTGCCAGCAGTTTAGTGAACAGGATAGTAGCTTTCTTT. Translation gives CASSLVNRIVAFF.

The chain joins TRBV10-3 to TRBJ1-6; no clear D gene. The CDR3 length is 14 residues. The germline V and J ends were trimmed by 2 bases and 7 bases, with 9 bases remaining between them. CDR1 and CDR2 (germline): ENHRY, SYGVKD. The CDR3 is CAISEGSPNSPLHF. CDR3 nucleotide sequence: TGTGCCATCAGTGAGGGCTCACCCAATTCACCCCTCCACTTT.

The chain has TRBV5-4 and TRBJ2-7; D is perhaps TRBD1 (5 bases). Germline CDR1 SGHNT, CDR2 YYREEE (reference sequence). The CDR3 spans 14 residues. V was pared by 0 bases and J by 3 bases, with 10 bases between. The CDR3: CASSLEQVDYEQYF. The CDR3 DNA is TGTGCCAGCAGCTTGGAACAGGTGGACTACGAGCAGTACTTC.

J is TRBJ2-1 and V is TRBV5-6, with TRBD1 identical over 10 bases. The CDR3 totals 15 residues. Germline lookup yields CDR1 SGHDT and CDR2 YYEEEE. V shed 0 bases, J shed 6 bases, and the junction held 3 bases outside the gene matches. CDR3 DNA: TGTGCCAGCAGCTTGGGGACAGGGGGACTCAATGAGCAGTTCTTC. Amino acids: CASSLGTGGLNEQFF.

The V and J genes are TRBV19 and TRBJ2-7, with 7 bases fitting TRBD1. The CDR3 loop spans 15 amino acids. With V trimmed by 4 bases and J by 0 bases, 6 bases remained unmatched. Germline values: CDR1 LNHDA, CDR2 SQIVND (reference sequence). CDR3 sequence reads: CASSRGDRASYEQYF. The CDR3 nucleotides read TGTGCCAGTAGTAGAGGAGACAGGGCCTCCTACGAGCAGTACTTC.

The chain carries TRBV7-8 and TRBJ1-1; tentative D call: TRBD1 (5 bases). The CDR3 loop spans 14 amino acids. Trimming took off 1 base at V and 5 bases at J, with 11 bases between the two ends. Germline V gene sequence: CDR1 SGHVS, CDR2 FQNEAQ. In DNA, the CDR3 is TGTGCCAGCAGCTTAGGGGGGAGGGGAACTGAAGCTTTCTTT. It yields the protein CASSLGGRGTEAFF. Full variable domain (missing parts from reference TRBV7-8 and TRBJ1-1): GAGVSQSPRYKVAKRGQDVALRCDPISGHVSLFWYQQALGQGPEFLTYFQNEAQLDKSGLPSDRFFAERPEGSVSTLKIQRTQQEDSAVYLCASSLGGRGTEAFFGQGTRLTVV.

This chain connects TRBV6-5 to TRBJ1-2; weak D call: TRBD1 (5 bases). The germline V and J ends were trimmed by 6 bases and 3 bases, with 14 bases remaining between them. Germline CDR1 MNHEY, CDR2 SVGAGI. CDR3 length equals 14 residues. CDR3 in DNA: TGTGCCAGCAGCCCCTGGGAGGGGTACTATGGCTACACCTTC. Translation: CASSPWEGYYGYTF.

This chain joins TRBV4-3 and TRBJ2-2, with 10 positions matching TRBD1. This CDR3 comprises 17 residues. V shed 4 bases, J shed 3 bases, and the junction held 8 bases outside the gene matches. CDR1 is LGHNA and CDR2 is YSLEER in the germline V gene. CDR3 bases: TGCGCCAGCAGCCCATTGACAGGGGGCGCGTACACCGGGGAGCTGTTTTTT. The encoded protein is CASSPLTGGAYTGELFF.